The 8 T cell receptor beta chains below come from one sample, sequenced in a study of blood T cells in healthy people across ages (dated by TCRdb to between 2014 and 2017). Library generation was performed with 5' RACE. The sequencer listed for this sample is Illumina HiSeq 2500. A second PCR of roughly 6 to 11 cycles was run with a J-beta primer mix and a sample-barcoded 5' primer. The public reads were run again by TCRdb, first through fastp at Q25 and then through MiXCR, and only productive beta chains were kept. For every CDR3 protein sequence, its rows merge into one entry that carries the most common genes and DNA. For this sample the table gives some 1.4 million distinct CDR3 sequences, of which around 39% were detected only once. Roughly 7.9% of the sample is held by the ten biggest clonotypes. Material for sequencing was blood. All receptors derive from a woman aged 18-35 years in good health.

The CDR3 spells CASSSTSGAASYNEQFF. CDR3 DNA: TGTGCCAGCAGCTCTACTAGCGGGGCCGCCTCCTACAATGAGCAGTTCTTC. V is TRBV5-4 and J is TRBJ2-1, with 10 bases matching TRBD2. The CDR3 has 17 amino acids. Germline CDR1 reads SGHNT; CDR2 reads YYREEE (reference sequence). The J segment lost 0 bases and the V segment lost 3 bases, leaving 6 bases of the junction unmatched.

This chain uses TRBV11-3 with TRBJ2-4; no clear D gene. The J call is doubtful: the DNA matches TRBJ2-7 better. CDR1 is SGHNT, CDR2 YENEEA, per germline. The length of the CDR3 is 13 residues. The CDR3 nucleotides read TGTGCCAGCAGCTCTACACCGGGCTACGAGCAGTACTTC. Translation gives CASSSTPGYEQYF.

The gene calls are TRBV10-3 and TRBJ1-1; D gene ambiguous. Germline CDR1 and CDR2: ENHRY and SYGVKD. The CDR3 sequence is 13 residues long. The V gene lost 0 bases and the J gene lost 7 bases, with 9 bases spanning the gap. The CDR3 is CAISESKRLEAFF. The CDR3 region has the DNA TGTGCCATCAGTGAGTCGAAGCGCCTTGAAGCTTTCTTT.

CDR3 DNA: TGTGCCAGCAGTGACGAAGGACAGGGCCTAGACGAGCAGTACTTC. It yields the protein CASSDEGQGLDEQYF. The genes are TRBV6-5 and TRBJ2-7, with 8 nucleotides matching TRBD1. Germline assignment: CDR1 MNHEY and CDR2 SVGAGI. This CDR3 has 15 amino acids. V lost 5 bases to trimming and J lost 5 bases; unmatched junction nucleotides: 11.

The chain joins TRBV6-1 to TRBJ2-1; 11 nucleotides match TRBD2. The germline gives CDR1 MNHNS, CDR2 SASEGT. V lost 0 bases, J lost 9 bases, and 7 bases stayed unmatched. The CDR3 extends over 16 amino acids. CDR3 amino acids: CASSEAGSGRAIEQFF. As DNA, the CDR3 is TGTGCCAGCAGTGAAGCGGGTAGCGGGAGGGCCATTGAGCAGTTCTTC.

For the CDR3, the DNA is TGTGCCAGTCGCAGGAGCGCAGGGGCCAACGTCCTGACTTTC. Protein sequence: CASRRSAGANVLTF. The V gene is TRBV18, the J gene TRBJ2-6; D is ambiguous. V dropped 9 bases and J dropped 4 bases, with 13 bases sitting between them. Looked up from germline, CDR1 is KGHSH and CDR2 is LQKENI. The CDR3 contains 14 residues.

This clonotype was seen a few times. The V call is TRBV7-3, the J call TRBJ1-2, with TRBD1 as a possible D gene (5 bases). Trimming pared 3 bases from V and 6 bases from J, leaving 11 bases between. Germline V gene data show CDR1 as SGHTA and CDR2 as FQGTGA. The CDR3 loop spans 13 amino acids. CDR3 region: CASSLRDGNGYTF. Here the CDR3 DNA reads TGTGCCAGCAGCTTGAGGGACGGAAATGGCTACACCTTC.

This clonotype has only a few counts. The V gene is TRBV20-1, the J gene TRBJ2-1; D not resolved. In germline, CDR1 is DFQATT, CDR2 SNEGSKA (reference sequence). Trimming shortened V by 3 bases and J by 1 base, and 7 bases separated the two germline ends. This CDR3 has 13 residues. CDR3: CSASLGSYNEQFF. In DNA form, the CDR3 reads TGCAGTGCTAGTCTGGGTTCCTACAATGAGCAGTTCTTC.